This T cell receptor beta chain was sequenced for a study of T cell repertoires in cytomegalovirus infection. Study-wide background: Public TCR beta signatures indicated both CMV infection and matching HLA type.

TCRdb re-called the reads through MiXCR, storing one row per CDR3 protein. In the table there are roughly 860,000 distinct CDR3 sequences, 30% to 35% of which are singletons. This clonotype was counted only a few times. Antigen specificity is unknown. The V end lost 3 bases, the J end lost 5 bases, and 16 bases lay between the germline ends. CDR3 size: 15 residues. The germline gives CDR1 SGHTA, CDR2 FQGNSA. Points from the study as a whole: CMV-specific TCR beta clonotypes restricted by HLA-C dominated the ex vivo response. Individuals carrying CMV plus the relevant HLA were identified by cumulative frequency of public TCR beta families.

J is TRBJ2-5 and V is TRBV7-2; D perhaps matches TRBD2 (7 bases). This TCR derives from a human donor in good health (CMV status not recorded). Some clones in this sample may be carry-over from other donors' samples. Sample: cultured CD8+ T cells from PBMCs, taken from culture after CMV antigen stimulation. For the CDR3, the DNA is TGTGCCAGCAGCTTGGCGGCGGGGGCATATGAGACCCAGTACTTC. Translated: CASSLAAGAYETQYF.